These 13 T cell receptor beta chains were all obtained from the same sample, sequenced in a study of T cell repertoires in cytomegalovirus infection. What these receptors recognize is not known. TCRdb re-analysed the reads in MiXCR, keeping a single row per CDR3 protein. The table has approximately 110,000 distinct CDR3 sequences, about 30% seen once. This specimen consisted of CD8+ T cells from cultured PBMCs, obtained from culture after CMV antigen stimulation. The receptors come from a human donor in good health (CMV status not recorded). Some clones in this sample may be carry-over from other donors' samples.

V and J are TRBV5-4 and TRBJ1-6; a weak D match, TRBD1 (5 bases). The germline V gene encodes CDR1 SGHNT and CDR2 YYREEE (reference sequence). The germline V and J ends were trimmed by 0 bases and 7 bases, with 11 bases remaining between them. The CDR3 runs 15 residues. CDR3 region: CASSLEGRGNSPLHF. The CDR3 DNA reads as TGTGCCAGCAGCTTGGAGGGACGGGGAAATTCACCCCTCCACTTT.

This clonotype occurred a few times. The chain carries TRBV25-1 and TRBJ1-1, with D possibly being TRBD1 (6 bases). The V gene lost 5 bases and the J gene lost 2 bases, with 9 bases spanning the gap. The CDR3 covers 13 residues. Germline V gene sequence: CDR1 MGHDK, CDR2 SYGVNS. The CDR3 DNA reads TGTGCCAGCAGTAGGACAGACAACACTGAAGCTTTCTTT. Translated: CASSRTDNTEAFF.

This clonotype has just a few counts. CDR3 amino acids: CASSLQFPGTENTEAFF. CDR3 nucleotide sequence: TGTGCCAGCAGTTTACAATTTCCCGGGACAGAGAACACTGAAGCTTTCTTT. This chain links TRBV27 with TRBJ1-1; 7 bases line up with TRBD1. This CDR3 is built from 17 residues. V shed 2 bases, J shed 1 base, and the junction held 10 bases outside the gene matches. Germline assignment: CDR1 MNHEY and CDR2 SMNVEV (reference sequence).

This clonotype was observed many times. The chain carries TRBV7-9 and TRBJ2-3, with a tentative D call TRBD2 (5 bases). CDR1 is SEHNR and CDR2 is FQNEAQ in the germline V gene (reference sequence). V dropped 5 bases and J dropped 3 bases, with 15 bases sitting between them. CDR3 length: 15 amino acids. The CDR3 protein is CASSPPRWRTDTQYF. The CDR3 DNA follows: TGTGCCAGCAGCCCACCGAGGTGGAGGACAGATACGCAGTATTTT.

This clonotype came up a few times. The chain links TRBV6-1 to TRBJ1-5; possibly TRBD1 for D (5 bases). This CDR3 is built from 14 residues. Germline loops: CDR1 MNHNS, CDR2 SASEGT. Trimming removed 10 bases at V and 1 base at J, with 14 bases between. The CDR3 DNA reads as TGTGCCACCGATTTCAGGGACAGCAATCAGCCCCAGCATTTT. Amino acid sequence: CATDFRDSNQPQHF.

This clonotype was recorded at least ten times. The V gene is TRBV7-8, the J gene TRBJ2-1; TRBD2 matches at 9 bases. Per germline, CDR1 SGHVS and CDR2 FQNEAQ. J was trimmed by 0 bases and V by 1 base; bases with no gene match: 4. This CDR3 contains 17 residues. This chain's CDR3 is CASSLDSRGGSYNEQFF. CDR3 bases: TGTGCCAGCAGCTTAGACTCGCGGGGGGGCTCCTACAATGAGCAGTTCTTC.

The CDR3 region is CATSQGANTEAFF. CDR3 nucleotide sequence: TGTGCCACCAGTCAGGGGGCGAACACTGAAGCTTTCTTT. V and J are TRBV24-1 and TRBJ1-1, with 8 bases aligning to TRBD1. The CDR3 has 13 amino acids. Trimming took 6 bases from V and 1 from J; bases not matched to a gene: 0. Germline-derived CDR1 and CDR2 are KGHDR and SFDVKD.

The chain couples TRBV9 to TRBJ2-5, with 12 bases aligning to TRBD1. CDR3 length: 15 amino acids. CDR1 and CDR2 (germline): SGDLS, YYNGEE. V gave up 3 bases and J gave up 5 bases; unmatched junction bases: 5. The CDR3 DNA follows: TGTGCCAGCAGCGGTGGGACAGGGGGCATGGAGACCCAGTACTTC. Translation gives CASSGGTGGMETQYF. The complete variable domain, with remaining parts taken from reference TRBV9 and TRBJ2-5, reads DSGVTQTPKHLITATGQRVTLRCSPRSGDLSVYWYQQSLDQGLQFLIQYYNGEERAKGNILERFSAQQFPDLHSELNLSSLELGDSALYFCASSGGTGGMETQYFGPGTRLLVL.

This clonotype was counted many times. J is TRBJ2-7 and V is TRBV6-5; the match to TRBD2 covers 8 bases. The CDR3 totals 17 residues. Trimming cost V 0 bases and J 0 bases; bases outside gene matches: 7. Germline CDR1 and CDR2: MNHEY and SVGAGI. The CDR3 DNA follows: TGTGCCAGCAGTTACTCTTGGGGAAGCGGGAGCTCCTACGAGCAGTACTTC. It is translated as CASSYSWGSGSSYEQYF.

The gene calls are TRBV28 and TRBJ2-1; D tentatively reads TRBD1 or TRBD2 (5 bases each). Trimming removed 2 bases from V and 10 bases from J, with 24 bases in between. The CDR3 runs 17 residues. Per the germline V gene, CDR1 is MDHEN and CDR2 is SYDVKM. The CDR3: CASSLIVRDGEIWEQFF. The CDR3 nucleotides are TGTGCCAGCAGTTTAATTGTCCGGGACGGCGAAATTTGGGAGCAGTTCTTC.

This clonotype turned up a few times. V usage is TRBV19 and J usage is TRBJ2-4; D possibly uses TRBD1 or TRBD2 (5 bases each). CDR3 size: 12 residues. In germline, CDR1 is LNHDA, CDR2 SQIVND (reference sequence). V gave up 1 base and J gave up 9 bases, with 7 bases separating them. The chain's CDR3 is CASSIGGTIQYF. The DNA for the CDR3 is TGTGCCAGTAGTATAGGAGGGACCATTCAGTACTTC.

This clonotype was counted only a few times. The chain couples TRBV6-6 to TRBJ2-7; 10 nucleotides agree with TRBD2. CDR3 length: 19 amino acids. Per the germline V gene, CDR1 is MNHNY and CDR2 is SVGAGI (reference sequence). The J segment lost 2 bases and the V segment lost 0 bases, leaving 13 bases of the junction unmatched. The CDR3 region is CASSYSISSGGASPYEQYF. The CDR3 nucleotides are TGTGCCAGCAGTTACTCGATATCGAGCGGGGGGGCCAGTCCCTACGAGCAGTACTTC.

There are many counts of this clonotype. The rearrangement links TRBV7-2 to TRBJ2-7; D gene uncertain. This CDR3 comprises 17 residues. The ends were cut back, 2 bases at V and 4 bases at J, with 21 bases in the middle. Germline V CDR1 and CDR2: SGHTA, FQGNSA. The CDR3 sequence: CASSLSSLSTANYEQYF. The DNA of the CDR3 is TGTGCCAGCAGCTTATCATCCTTATCCACCGCGAATTACGAGCAGTACTTC.